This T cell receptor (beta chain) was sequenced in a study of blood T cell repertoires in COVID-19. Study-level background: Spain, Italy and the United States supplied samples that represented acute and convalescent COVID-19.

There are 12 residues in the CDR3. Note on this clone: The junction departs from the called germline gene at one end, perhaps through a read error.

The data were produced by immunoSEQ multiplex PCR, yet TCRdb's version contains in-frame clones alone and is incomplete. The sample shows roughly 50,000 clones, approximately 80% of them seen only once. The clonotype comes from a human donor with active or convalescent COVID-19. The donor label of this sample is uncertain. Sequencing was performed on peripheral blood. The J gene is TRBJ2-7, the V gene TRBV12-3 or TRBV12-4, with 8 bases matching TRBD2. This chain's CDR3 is CASSLRRGAVDF. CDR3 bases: TGTGCCAGCAGTTTGAGGCGGGGGGCGGTGGACTTC.